This record looks at one T cell receptor (beta chain) sequence and its context. What it binds is unknown. The PCR ran on 60 Vbeta and 13 Jbeta primers. Some clones are missing from TCRdb's copy, which holds only in-frame ones; the method was immunoSEQ multiplex PCR. Of more than 150,000 clones in the sample, over 75% were seen once. The data derive from a study of cytomegalovirus exposure and HLA in healthy donors. Overall study: HLA-typed donors were the source of approximately 88 million unique TCRs, which an early data release held.

This CDR3 spans 14 amino acids. CDR1 SNHLY and CDR2 FYNNEI come from the germline V gene. Trimming cost V 3 bases and J 6 bases, with 12 bases left between them. Study-wide points: Clonal expansion, a later analysis showed, was greater in HLA-associated TCR beta chains than in equally common others. Approximately 17,000 TCR beta sequences were associated with HLA alleles at 0.05 false discovery rate in a later analysis.

What was sequenced was PBMCs. This TCR derives from a girl less than two years old in good health and CMV-seronegative. J is TRBJ1-3 and V is TRBV2, with D maybe TRBD1 (5 bases). The CDR3 nucleotides read TGTGCCAGCAGTGAGAGGACACAGTCAAACACCATATATTTT. It specifies CASSERTQSNTIYF.